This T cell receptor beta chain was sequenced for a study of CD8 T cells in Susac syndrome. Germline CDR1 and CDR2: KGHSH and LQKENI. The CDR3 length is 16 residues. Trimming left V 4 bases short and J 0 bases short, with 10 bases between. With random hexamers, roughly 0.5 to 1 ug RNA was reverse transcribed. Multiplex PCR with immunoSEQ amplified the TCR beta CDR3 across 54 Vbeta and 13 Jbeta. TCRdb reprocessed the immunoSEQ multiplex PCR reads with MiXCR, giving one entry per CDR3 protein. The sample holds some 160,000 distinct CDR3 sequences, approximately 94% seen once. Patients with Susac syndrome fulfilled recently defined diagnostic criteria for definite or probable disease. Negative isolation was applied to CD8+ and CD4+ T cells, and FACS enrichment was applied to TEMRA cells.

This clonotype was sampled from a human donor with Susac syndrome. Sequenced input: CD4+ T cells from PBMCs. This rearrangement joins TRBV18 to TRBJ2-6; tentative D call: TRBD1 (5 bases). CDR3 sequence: CASSLEQASGANVLTF. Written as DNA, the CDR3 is TGTGCCAGCTCACTTGAACAGGCCTCTGGGGCCAACGTCCTGACTTTC.